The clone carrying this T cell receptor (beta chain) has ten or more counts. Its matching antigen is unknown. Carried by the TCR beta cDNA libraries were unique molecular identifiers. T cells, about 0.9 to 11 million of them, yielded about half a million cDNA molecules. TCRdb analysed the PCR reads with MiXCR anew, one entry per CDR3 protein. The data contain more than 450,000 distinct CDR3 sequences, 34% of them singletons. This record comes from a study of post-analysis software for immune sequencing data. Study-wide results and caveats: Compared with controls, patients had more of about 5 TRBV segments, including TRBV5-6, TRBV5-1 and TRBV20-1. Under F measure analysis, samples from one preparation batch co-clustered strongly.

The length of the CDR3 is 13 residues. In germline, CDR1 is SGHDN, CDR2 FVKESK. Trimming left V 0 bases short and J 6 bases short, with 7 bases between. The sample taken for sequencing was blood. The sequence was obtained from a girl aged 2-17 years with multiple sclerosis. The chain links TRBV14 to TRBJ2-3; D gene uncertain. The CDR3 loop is CASSQDWGDTQYF. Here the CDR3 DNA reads TGTGCCAGCAGCCAAGATTGGGGTGATACGCAGTATTTT.